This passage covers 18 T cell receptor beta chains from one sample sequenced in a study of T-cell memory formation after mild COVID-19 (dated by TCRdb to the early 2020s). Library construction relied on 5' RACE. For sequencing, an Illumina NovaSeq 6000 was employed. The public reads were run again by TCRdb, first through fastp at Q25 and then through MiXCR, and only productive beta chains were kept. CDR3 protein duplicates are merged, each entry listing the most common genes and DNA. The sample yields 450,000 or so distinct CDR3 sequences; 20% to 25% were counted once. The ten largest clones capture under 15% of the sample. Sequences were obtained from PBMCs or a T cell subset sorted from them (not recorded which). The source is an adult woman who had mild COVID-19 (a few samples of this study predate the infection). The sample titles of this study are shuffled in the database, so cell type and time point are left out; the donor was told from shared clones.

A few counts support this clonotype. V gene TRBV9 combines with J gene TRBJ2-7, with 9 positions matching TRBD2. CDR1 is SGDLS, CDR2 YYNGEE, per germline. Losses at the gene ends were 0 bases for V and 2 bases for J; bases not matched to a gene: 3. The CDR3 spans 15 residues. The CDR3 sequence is CASSVEAGGPYEQYF. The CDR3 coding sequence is TGTGCCAGCAGCGTAGAGGCGGGGGGGCCCTACGAGCAGTACTTC.

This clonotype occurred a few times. The chain's CDR3 is CSAREPYRRLGEQFF. The DNA of the CDR3 is TGCAGTGCTAGAGAGCCATATCGTCGGTTAGGTGAGCAGTTCTTC. The gene calls are TRBV20-1 and TRBJ2-1; D is unclear. This CDR3 contains 15 residues. Germline V gene lookup returns CDR1 DFQATT and CDR2 SNEGSKA (reference sequence). Trimming shortened V by 0 bases and J by 9 bases, and 18 bases separated the two germline ends.

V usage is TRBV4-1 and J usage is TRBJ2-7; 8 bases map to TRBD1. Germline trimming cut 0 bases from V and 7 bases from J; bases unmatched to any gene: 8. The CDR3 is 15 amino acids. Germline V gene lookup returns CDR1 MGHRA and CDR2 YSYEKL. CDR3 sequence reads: CASSQDGQGGTEQYF. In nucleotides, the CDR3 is TGCGCCAGCAGCCAAGACGGACAGGGCGGGACGGAGCAGTACTTC.

CDR3 sequence reads: CASRVSGIPSYEQYF. CDR3 nucleotide sequence: TGTGCCAGCAGAGTAAGCGGGATCCCCTCCTACGAGCAGTACTTC. The chain combines TRBV2 with TRBJ2-7; 7 bases map to TRBD2. Per germline, CDR1 SNHLY and CDR2 FYNNEI. CDR3 length: 15 amino acids. After removal of 6 bases from V and 0 bases from J, the junction contained 8 bases not matched to a gene.

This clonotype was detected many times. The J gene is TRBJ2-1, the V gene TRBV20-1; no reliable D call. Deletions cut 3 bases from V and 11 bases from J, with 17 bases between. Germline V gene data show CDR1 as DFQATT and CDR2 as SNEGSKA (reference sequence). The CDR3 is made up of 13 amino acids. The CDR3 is CSASVSGVPKQFF. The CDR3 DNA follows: TGCAGTGCTAGTGTGAGTGGCGTACCAAAGCAGTTCTTC.

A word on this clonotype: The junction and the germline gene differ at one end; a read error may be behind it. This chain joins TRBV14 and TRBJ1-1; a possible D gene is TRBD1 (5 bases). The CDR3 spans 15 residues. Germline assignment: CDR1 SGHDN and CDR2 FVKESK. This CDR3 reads CASSRMGPGGTEDFF. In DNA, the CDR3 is TGTGCCAGCAGCCGAATGGGGCCTGGGGGAACTGAAGATTTCTTT. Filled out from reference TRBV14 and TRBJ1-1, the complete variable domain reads EAGVTQFPSHSVIEKGQTVTLRCDPISGHDNLYWYRRVMGKEIKFLLHFVKESKQDESGMPNNRFLAERTGGTYSTLKVQPAELEDSGVYFCASSRMGPGGTEDFFGQGTRLTVV.

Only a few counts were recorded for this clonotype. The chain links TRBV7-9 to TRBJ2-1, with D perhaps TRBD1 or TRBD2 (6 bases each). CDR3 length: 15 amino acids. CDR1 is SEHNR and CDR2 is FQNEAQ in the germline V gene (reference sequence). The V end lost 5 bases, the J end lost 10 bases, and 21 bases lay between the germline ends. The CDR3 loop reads CASSHKVQGGPEQFF. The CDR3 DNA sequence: TGTGCCAGCAGCCATAAGGTACAGGGAGGACCCGAGCAGTTCTTC.

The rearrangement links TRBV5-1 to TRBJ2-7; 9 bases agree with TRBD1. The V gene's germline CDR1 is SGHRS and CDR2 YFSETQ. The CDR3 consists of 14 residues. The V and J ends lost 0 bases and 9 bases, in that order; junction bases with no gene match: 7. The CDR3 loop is CASSLGDRDAVQYF. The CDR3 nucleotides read TGCGCCAGCAGCTTGGGGGACAGGGACGCGGTGCAGTACTTC.

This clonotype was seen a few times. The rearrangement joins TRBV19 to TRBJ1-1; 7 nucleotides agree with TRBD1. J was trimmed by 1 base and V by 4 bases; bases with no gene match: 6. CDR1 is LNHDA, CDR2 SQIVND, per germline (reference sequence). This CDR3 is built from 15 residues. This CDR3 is CASSTTGAGNTEAFF. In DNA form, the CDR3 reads TGTGCCAGTAGTACTACAGGGGCTGGGAACACTGAAGCTTTCTTT.

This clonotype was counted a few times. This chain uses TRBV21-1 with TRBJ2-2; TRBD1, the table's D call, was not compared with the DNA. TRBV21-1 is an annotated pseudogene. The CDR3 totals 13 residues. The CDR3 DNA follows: TGTGAAATAAAGGGGTTAGGAACCGGGGAGCTGTTTTTT. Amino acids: CEIKGLGTGELFF.

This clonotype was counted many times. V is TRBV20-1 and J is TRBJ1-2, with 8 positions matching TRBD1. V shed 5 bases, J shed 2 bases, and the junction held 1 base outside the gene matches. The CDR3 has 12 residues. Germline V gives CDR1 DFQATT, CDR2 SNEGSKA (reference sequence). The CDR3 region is CSARTGNYGYTF. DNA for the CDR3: TGCAGTGCTCGGACAGGGAACTATGGCTACACCTTC.

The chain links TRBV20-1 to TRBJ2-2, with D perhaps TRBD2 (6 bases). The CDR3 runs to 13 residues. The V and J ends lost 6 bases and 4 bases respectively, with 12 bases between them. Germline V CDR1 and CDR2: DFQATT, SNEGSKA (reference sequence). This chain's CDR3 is CSAGSRSTGELFF. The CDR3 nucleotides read TGCAGTGCCGGGAGTCGGTCCACCGGGGAGCTGTTTTTT.

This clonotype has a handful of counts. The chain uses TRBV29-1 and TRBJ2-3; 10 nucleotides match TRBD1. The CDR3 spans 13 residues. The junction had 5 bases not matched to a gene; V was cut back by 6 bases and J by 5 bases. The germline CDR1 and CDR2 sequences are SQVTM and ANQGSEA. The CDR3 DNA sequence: TGCAGCGTGAGGACAGGGGGTTTAGATACGCAGTATTTT. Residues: CSVRTGGLDTQYF.

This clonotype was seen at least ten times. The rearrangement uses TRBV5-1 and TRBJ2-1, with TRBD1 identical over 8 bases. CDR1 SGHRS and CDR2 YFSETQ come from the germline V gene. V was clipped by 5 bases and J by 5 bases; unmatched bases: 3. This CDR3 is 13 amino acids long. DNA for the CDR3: TGCGCCAGCAGTTCGGACAGGGACAATGAGCAGTTCTTC. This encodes CASSSDRDNEQFF.

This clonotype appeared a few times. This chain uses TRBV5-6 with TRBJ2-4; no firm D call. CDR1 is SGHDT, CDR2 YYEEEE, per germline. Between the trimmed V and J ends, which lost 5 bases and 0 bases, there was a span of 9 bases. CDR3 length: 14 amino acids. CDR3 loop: CASRTDGAKNIQYF. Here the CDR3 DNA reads TGTGCCAGCAGGACGGACGGAGCCAAAAACATTCAGTACTTC.

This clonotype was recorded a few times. The CDR3 here is CASSRLMGAYEQYF. The CDR3 coding sequence is TGCGCCAGCAGCCGCTTAATGGGGGCCTACGAGCAGTACTTC. The chain couples TRBV4-3 to TRBJ2-7; D is possibly TRBD1 or TRBD2 (5 bases each). Trimming stripped 4 bases from V and 2 bases from J, with 12 bases between. Germline V gene data show CDR1 as LGHNA and CDR2 as YSLEER. CDR3 length: 14 residues.

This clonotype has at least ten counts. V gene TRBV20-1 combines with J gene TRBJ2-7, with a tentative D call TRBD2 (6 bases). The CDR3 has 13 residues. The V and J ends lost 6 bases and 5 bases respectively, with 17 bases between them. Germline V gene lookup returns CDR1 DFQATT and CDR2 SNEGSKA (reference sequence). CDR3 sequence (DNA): TGCAGTGCCGTACGGGGGAAAGGGGACGAGCAGTACTTC. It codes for CSAVRGKGDEQYF.

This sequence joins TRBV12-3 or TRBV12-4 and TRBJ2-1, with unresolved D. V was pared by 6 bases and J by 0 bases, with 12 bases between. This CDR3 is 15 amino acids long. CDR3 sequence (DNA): TGTGCCAGCAGGTTCGACATGAGCTCCTACAATGAGCAGTTCTTC. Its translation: CASRFDMSSYNEQFF.